This TCR beta chain was documented in a study of cytomegalovirus exposure and HLA in healthy donors. The PCR was carried out with 60 Vbeta primers and 13 Jbeta primers. TCRdb's table, derived via immunoSEQ multiplex PCR, lists solely in-frame clones and lacks some. Of fewer than 250,000 clones listed, approximately 75% were seen once; the top ten hold about 5%. Trimming removed 7 bases at V and 7 bases at J, with 17 bases between. From germline, CDR1 is SNHLY and CDR2 FYNNEI. The CDR3 extends over 13 amino acids. The origin of this receptor is a man aged 30 to 39 in good health and CMV-seropositive. Sequences were obtained from PBMCs. V usage is TRBV2 and J usage is TRBJ2-7; D is possibly TRBD2 (6 bases). The CDR3 loop reads CASTGGSWGEQYF. The CDR3, as DNA: TGTGCCAGCACTGGGGGGTCATGGGGGGAGCAGTACTTC.